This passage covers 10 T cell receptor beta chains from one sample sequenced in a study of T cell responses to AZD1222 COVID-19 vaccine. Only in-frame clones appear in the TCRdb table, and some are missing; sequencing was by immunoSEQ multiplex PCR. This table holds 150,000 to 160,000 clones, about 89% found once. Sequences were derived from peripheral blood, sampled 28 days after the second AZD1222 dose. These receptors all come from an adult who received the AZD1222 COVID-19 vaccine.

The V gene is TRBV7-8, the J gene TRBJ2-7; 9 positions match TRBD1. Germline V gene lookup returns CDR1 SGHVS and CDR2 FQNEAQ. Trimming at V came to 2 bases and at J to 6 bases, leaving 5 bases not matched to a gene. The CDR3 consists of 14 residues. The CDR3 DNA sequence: TGTGCCAGCAGCTTACGGGGACAGGGTTCCGAGCAGTACTTC. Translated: CASSLRGQGSEQYF. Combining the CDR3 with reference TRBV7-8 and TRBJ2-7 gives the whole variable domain GAGVSQSPRYKVAKRGQDVALRCDPISGHVSLFWYQQALGQGPEFLTYFQNEAQLDKSGLPSDRFFAERPEGSVSTLKIQRTQQEDSAVYLCASSLRGQGSEQYFGPGTRLTVT.

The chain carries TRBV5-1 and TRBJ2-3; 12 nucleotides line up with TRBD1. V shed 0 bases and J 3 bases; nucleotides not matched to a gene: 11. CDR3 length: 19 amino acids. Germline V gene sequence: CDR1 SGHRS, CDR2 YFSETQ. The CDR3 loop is CASSLAAGTGGWWTDTQYF. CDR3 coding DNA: TGCGCCAGCAGCTTGGCCGCCGGGACAGGGGGCTGGTGGACAGATACGCAGTATTTT.

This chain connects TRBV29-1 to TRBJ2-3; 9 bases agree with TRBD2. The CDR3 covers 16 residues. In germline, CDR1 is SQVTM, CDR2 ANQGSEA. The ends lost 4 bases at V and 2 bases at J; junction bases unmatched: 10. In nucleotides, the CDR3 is TGCAGCGTTGTTTCCACTAGCGGGCTTACCACAGATACGCAGTATTTT. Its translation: CSVVSTSGLTTDTQYF.

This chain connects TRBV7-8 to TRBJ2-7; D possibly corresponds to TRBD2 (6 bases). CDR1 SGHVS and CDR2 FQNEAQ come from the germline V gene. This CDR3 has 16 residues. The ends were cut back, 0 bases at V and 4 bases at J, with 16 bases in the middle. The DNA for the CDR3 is TGTGCCAGCAGCTTAGCGAGGCAGGGCGCGGGGTACGAGCAGTACTTC. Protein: CASSLARQGAGYEQYF.

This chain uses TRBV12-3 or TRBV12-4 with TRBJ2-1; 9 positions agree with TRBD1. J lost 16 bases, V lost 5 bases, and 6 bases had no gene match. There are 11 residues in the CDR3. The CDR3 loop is CASSPGDRVFF. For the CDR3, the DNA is TGTGCCAGCAGTCCGGGGGACAGGGTTTTCTTC.

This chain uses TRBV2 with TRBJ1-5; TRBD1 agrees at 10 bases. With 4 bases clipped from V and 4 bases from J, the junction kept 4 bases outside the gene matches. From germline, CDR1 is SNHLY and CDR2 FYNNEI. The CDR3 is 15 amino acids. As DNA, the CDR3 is TGTGCCAGCAGTGGGGACAGGGGAGGGAATCAGCCCCAGCATTTT. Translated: CASSGDRGGNQPQHF.

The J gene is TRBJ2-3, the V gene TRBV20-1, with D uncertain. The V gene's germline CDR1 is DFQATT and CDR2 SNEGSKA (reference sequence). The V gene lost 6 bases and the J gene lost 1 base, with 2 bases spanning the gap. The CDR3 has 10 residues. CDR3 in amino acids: CSARTDTQYF. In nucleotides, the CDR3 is TGCAGTGCCCGCACAGATACGCAGTATTTT.

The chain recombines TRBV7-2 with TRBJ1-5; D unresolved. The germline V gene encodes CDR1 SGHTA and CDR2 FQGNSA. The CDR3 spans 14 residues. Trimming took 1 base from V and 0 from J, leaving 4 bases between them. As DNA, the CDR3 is TGTGCCAGCAGCTTAGTGGGTAGCAATCAGCCCCAGCATTTT. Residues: CASSLVGSNQPQHF.

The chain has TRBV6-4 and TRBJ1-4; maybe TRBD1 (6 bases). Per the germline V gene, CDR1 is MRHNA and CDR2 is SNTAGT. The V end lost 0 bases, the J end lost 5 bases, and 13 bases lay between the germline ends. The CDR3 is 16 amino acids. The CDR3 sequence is CASSDSRGGLNEKLFF. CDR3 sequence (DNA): TGTGCCAGCAGTGACTCGAGAGGGGGATTGAATGAAAAACTGTTTTTT.

The CDR3 region has the DNA TGCGCCAGCAGGGGGGACGCCGGCGGGGCCGAAGCTTTCTTT. It translates to CASRGDAGGAEAFF. The chain carries TRBV5-1 and TRBJ1-1; TRBD1 might be the D (5 bases). Germline V gives CDR1 SGHRS, CDR2 YFSETQ. V was pared by 5 bases and J by 8 bases, with 19 bases between. The CDR3 extends over 14 amino acids.